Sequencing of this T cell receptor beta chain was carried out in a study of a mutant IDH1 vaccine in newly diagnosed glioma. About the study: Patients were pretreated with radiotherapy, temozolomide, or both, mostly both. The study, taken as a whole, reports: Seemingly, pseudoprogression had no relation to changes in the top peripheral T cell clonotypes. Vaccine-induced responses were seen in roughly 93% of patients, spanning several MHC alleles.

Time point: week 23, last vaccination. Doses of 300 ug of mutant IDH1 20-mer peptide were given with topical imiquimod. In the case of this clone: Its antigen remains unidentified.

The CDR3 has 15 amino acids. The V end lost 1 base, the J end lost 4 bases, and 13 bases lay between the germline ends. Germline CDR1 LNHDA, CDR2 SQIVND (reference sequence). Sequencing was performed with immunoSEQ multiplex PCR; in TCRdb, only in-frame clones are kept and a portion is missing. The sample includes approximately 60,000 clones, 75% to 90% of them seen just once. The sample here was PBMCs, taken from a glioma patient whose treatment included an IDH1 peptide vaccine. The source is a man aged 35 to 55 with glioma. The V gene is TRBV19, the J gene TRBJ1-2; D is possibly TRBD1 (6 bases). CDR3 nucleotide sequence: TGTGCCAGTAGTATAGTTTACGACAGGATCTATGGCTACACCTTC. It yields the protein CASSIVYDRIYGYTF.